This passage covers 29 T cell receptor beta chains from one sample sequenced in a study of metastatic and nonmetastatic thyroid tumors. Thyroid surgery was performed in patients who had received no treatment beforehand. MiXCR was used by TCRdb to re-call the PCR reads. The data contain roughly 21,000 clones, about a quarter of them singletons. Sequencing used blood. The source of these receptors is a female donor with papillary thyroid cancer or a benign thyroid nodule (not recorded which). Some clones in this sample may be carry-over from other donors' samples.

This clone was seen ten or more times. The rearrangement joins TRBV6-2 or TRBV6-3 to TRBJ1-1; D not resolved. CDR1 MNHEY and CDR2 SVGEGT come from the germline V gene. The CDR3 is made up of 14 amino acids. Trimming stripped 2 bases from V and 4 bases from J, with 11 bases between. CDR3 nucleotide sequence: TGTGCCAGCAGTTACCCGAGACCGGGCACTGAAGCTTTCTTT. This encodes CASSYPRPGTEAFF.

This sequence joins TRBV5-8 and TRBJ1-3; no definite D call. CDR3 length equals 14 residues. Germline values: CDR1 SGHTS, CDR2 YDEGEE. V was pared by 0 bases and J by 1 base, with 5 bases between. The CDR3 loop is CASSLEESGNTIYF. The CDR3 DNA reads TGTGCCAGCAGCTTGGAGGAATCTGGAAACACCATATATTTT.

The V call is TRBV28, the J call TRBJ1-2; 7 nucleotides line up with TRBD1. V shed 11 bases and J 6 bases; nucleotides not matched to a gene: 12. CDR3 length: 13 residues. Germline CDR1 MDHEN, CDR2 SYDVKM. CDR3 region: CASKGQISNGYTF. In DNA, the CDR3 is TGTGCCTCAAAGGGACAGATTAGCAATGGCTACACCTTC.

In this sample, this clone turned up many times. The chain links TRBV6-1 to TRBJ2-4, with TRBD2 matching over 8 bases. The V gene's germline CDR1 is MNHNS and CDR2 SASEGT. This CDR3 comprises 16 residues. V lost 7 bases, J lost 1 base, and 9 bases stayed unmatched. The DNA for the CDR3 is TGTGCCAGCAAGTATGAAGGCGGGGGGGCCAAAAACATTCAGTACTTC. Translating it yields CASKYEGGGAKNIQYF.

This clone was counted a few times. The chain combines TRBV27 with TRBJ1-6, with 8 bases lining up with TRBD1. The CDR3 is 15 residues long. The V gene's germline CDR1 is MNHEY and CDR2 SMNVEV (reference sequence). J gave up 9 bases and V 2 bases, and 6 bases lay outside the gene matches. The CDR3 DNA reads TGTGCCAGCAGTTTAGACAGGGGTTCGTCTTCACCCCTCCACTTT. It is translated as CASSLDRGSSSPLHF.

This clone is medium-sized in the sample. This chain uses TRBV20-1 with TRBJ2-7, with 11 nucleotides matching TRBD2. The trim removed 3 bases at V and 4 bases at J, leaving 5 bases unmatched. This CDR3 has 14 residues. The germline gives CDR1 DFQATT, CDR2 SNEGSKA (reference sequence). The CDR3 region has the DNA TGCAGTGCTAGTCCTAGCGGGGGGACTTACGAGCAGTACTTC. Encoded protein: CSASPSGGTYEQYF.

This clone was seen many times. This chain uses TRBV10-2 with TRBJ2-1; 9 positions match TRBD2. V shed 6 bases and J 8 bases; nucleotides not matched to a gene: 5. CDR1 is WSHSY and CDR2 is SAAADI in the germline V gene. The CDR3 loop spans 13 amino acids. CDR3 sequence: CASRTSGTDEQFF. The CDR3 nucleotides are TGCGCCAGCAGGACTAGCGGTACGGATGAGCAGTTCTTC.

In its sample, this clone was seen many times. This chain uses TRBV19 with TRBJ1-5; D gene uncertain. The CDR3 contains 16 residues. The germline CDR1 and CDR2 sequences are LNHDA and SQIVND (reference sequence). The V gene lost 5 bases and the J gene lost 3 bases, with 17 bases spanning the gap. CDR3 nucleotides: TGTGCCAGTAGTGTTTTTGGAGGGCTTATCAATCAGCCCCAGCATTTT. Translated: CASSVFGGLINQPQHF.

The chain has TRBV6-1 and TRBJ1-5; D is ambiguous. The CDR3 runs 14 residues. V was trimmed by 2 bases and J by 0 bases, leaving 5 bases between them. Germline loops: CDR1 MNHNS, CDR2 SASEGT. The CDR3 protein is CASSETLSNQPQHF. DNA for the CDR3: TGTGCCAGCAGTGAAACCCTTAGCAATCAGCCCCAGCATTTT.

This clone was recorded many times. The rearrangement uses TRBV10-3 and TRBJ1-1; D may be TRBD1 (5 bases). CDR3 length: 15 residues. Germline V gene sequence: CDR1 ENHRY, CDR2 SYGVKD. V gave up 6 bases and J gave up 10 bases, with 24 bases separating them. The CDR3 protein is CAIRSTANPGGRAFF. CDR3 DNA sequence: TGTGCCATCAGATCAACTGCGAATCCGGGGGGGAGAGCTTTCTTT.

Worth noting for this clone: At one boundary the junction diverges from the germline segment, which might be a read error. The chain uses TRBV18 and TRBJ2-5; D is unresolved. The germline gives CDR1 KGHSH, CDR2 LQKENI. The length of the CDR3 is 13 residues. The CDR3 DNA reads TGTGCCAGCTCACAGGTACAGCAAGAGACCAAGTACTTC. Translated: CASSQVQQETKYF. The full variable domain, with the rest looked up from reference TRBV18 and TRBJ2-5, is NAGVMQNPRHLVRRRGQEARLRCSPMKGHSHVYWYRQLPEEGLKFMVYLQKENIIDESGMPKERFSAEFPKEGPSILRIQQVVRGDSAAYFCASSQVQQETKYFGPGTRLLVL.

This clone was recorded many times. The CDR3 DNA follows: TGTGCCAGCAGCCCCGGGACAGGTCTTTCGGGTGGCTACACCTTC. Translation: CASSPGTGLSGGYTF. V is TRBV7-2 and J is TRBJ1-2; TRBD1 matches at 8 bases. Looked up from germline, CDR1 is SGHTA and CDR2 is FQGNSA. CDR3 length: 15 amino acids. The V segment lost 5 bases and the J segment 7 bases; nucleotides outside the gene matches: 12.

This clone is medium-sized. This chain connects TRBV20-1 to TRBJ1-5, with TRBD1 identical over 7 bases. The CDR3 is 15 residues long. Germline-derived CDR1 and CDR2 are DFQATT and SNEGSKA (reference sequence). V dropped 3 bases and J dropped 3; count of bases not matched to a gene: 8. Written as DNA, the CDR3 is TGCAGTGCTAGTTCCGCAGGGGGTGTCAATCAGCCCCAGCATTTT. Translating it yields CSASSAGGVNQPQHF.

This clone was recorded once. This CDR3 is CASRSRTGQNTEAFF. CDR3 nucleotide sequence: TGCGCCAGCAGGTCTCGAACAGGACAGAACACTGAAGCTTTCTTT. The chain carries TRBV4-1 and TRBJ1-1; the D gene is possibly TRBD1 (5 bases). The V and J ends lost 6 bases and 1 base respectively, with 15 bases between them. Germline V gives CDR1 MGHRA, CDR2 YSYEKL. CDR3 size: 15 residues.

This clone was seen more than once but under ten times. This chain joins TRBV25-1 and TRBJ2-7; a possible D gene is TRBD1 (5 bases). This CDR3 is 14 amino acids long. Trimming shortened V by 5 bases and J by 3 bases, and 14 bases separated the two germline ends. Germline V gene sequence: CDR1 MGHDK, CDR2 SYGVNS. DNA for the CDR3: TGTGCCAGCAGTCTTAAGACAGTCGACTACGAGCAGTACTTC. Its protein is CASSLKTVDYEQYF.

This clone occurred many times. The chain carries TRBV9 and TRBJ2-1; either TRBD1 or TRBD2 may fit D (5 bases each). Germline values: CDR1 SGDLS, CDR2 YYNGEE. Trimming removed 0 bases at V and 12 bases at J, with 16 bases between. The CDR3 loop spans 14 amino acids. In DNA form, the CDR3 reads TGTGCCAGCAGCGTAGTTAGTGGCTCTGGGGGGCAGTTCTTC. It specifies CASSVVSGSGGQFF. Drawing the rest from reference TRBV9 and TRBJ2-1, the complete variable domain is DSGVTQTPKHLITATGQRVTLRCSPRSGDLSVYWYQQSLDQGLQFLIQYYNGEERAKGNILERFSAQQFPDLHSELNLSSLELGDSALYFCASSVVSGSGGQFFGPGTRLTVL.

This clone was detected only a few times. The gene calls are TRBV28 and TRBJ1-1, with D maybe TRBD1 (5 bases). Germline CDR1 is MDHEN and CDR2 is SYDVKM. There are 15 residues in the CDR3. Trimming took 3 bases from V and 4 from J, leaving 15 bases between them. This CDR3 is CASSLFRGGATEAFF. The CDR3 region has the DNA TGTGCCAGCAGTTTGTTCCGGGGAGGGGCCACTGAAGCTTTCTTT.

This clone has at least ten counts. The CDR3 bases are TGTGCCAGCAGCCAAGAGGAGGGACGGGGTGGCTACACCTTC. It codes for CASSQEEGRGGYTF. The chain recombines TRBV4-2 with TRBJ1-2; D is possibly TRBD1 (5 bases). Germline V lookup: CDR1 LGHNA, CDR2 YNFKEQ. The CDR3 consists of 14 residues. With 0 bases removed from V and 7 bases from J, the gap between germline ends came to 12 bases.

This clone has at least ten counts. This chain uses TRBV20-1 with TRBJ2-7; maybe TRBD1 (5 bases). V lost 5 bases and J lost 7, with 18 bases in between. This CDR3 contains 13 residues. Germline assignment: CDR1 DFQATT and CDR2 SNEGSKA (reference sequence). In DNA, the CDR3 is TGCAGTGCTGGTAGCAGGGTCCTTGGGGAGCAGTACTTC. Translating gives CSAGSRVLGEQYF.

This clone is medium-sized (0.01 to 0.1%) in the sample. One end of the junction varies from germline; a read error may be responsible. The rearrangement links TRBV7-7 to TRBJ1-6, with 7 bases matching TRBD1. The CDR3 sequence is 16 residues long. Germline V gene data show CDR1 as SSHAT and CDR2 as FNYEAQ (reference sequence). CDR3 bases: TGTGCTAGCAGCTTAATGGGAGACAGGGTGCGCTCACCCCTCCACTTT. It encodes CASSLMGDRVRSPLHF.

This clone occurred many times. At the DNA level, this CDR3 is encoded by other sequences in the same sample as well. The chain carries TRBV4-1 and TRBJ1-2; unclear D gene. Trimming removed 0 bases from V and 4 bases from J, with 6 bases in between. This CDR3 contains 13 residues. Germline V gene lookup returns CDR1 MGHRA and CDR2 YSYEKL. The CDR3 spells CASSQDRSYGYTF. In DNA, the CDR3 is TGCGCCAGCAGCCAAGATCGGTCCTATGGCTACACCTTC.

The sample holds a few counts of this clone. The chain recombines TRBV19 with TRBJ1-5; 7 bases line up with TRBD1. Germline assignment: CDR1 LNHDA and CDR2 SQIVND (reference sequence). With V trimmed by 4 bases and J by 4 bases, 7 bases remained unmatched. This CDR3 region has 15 residues. The CDR3 coding sequence is TGTGCCAGTAGTAATGTTGCAGGGGGGAATCAGCCCCAGCATTTT. Translating it yields CASSNVAGGNQPQHF.

This clone was detected only a few times. V is TRBV6-2 or TRBV6-3 and J is TRBJ1-4, with D unclear. The CDR3 contains 14 residues. Deletions cut 7 bases from V and 7 bases from J, with 16 bases between. Germline CDR1 MNHEY, CDR2 SVGEGT. CDR3 nucleotides: TGTGCCAGCATCTTTCCACACGGCGCTGAAAAACTGTTTTTT. Residues: CASIFPHGAEKLFF.

This clone was found many times. The rearrangement links TRBV19 to TRBJ2-7; no clear D. The germline gives CDR1 LNHDA, CDR2 SQIVND (reference sequence). V was pared by 4 bases and J by 1 base, with 8 bases between. The CDR3 totals 13 residues. CDR3 sequence: CASSKEFSYEQYF. For the CDR3, the DNA is TGTGCCAGTAGTAAGGAATTTTCCTACGAGCAGTACTTC.

This clone was seen repeatedly, ten times or more. The chain uses TRBV29-1 and TRBJ1-1; the D is unclear. With 7 bases removed from V and 1 base from J, the gap between germline ends came to 16 bases. This CDR3 has 14 amino acids. Germline assignment: CDR1 SQVTM and CDR2 ANQGSEA. CDR3 DNA sequence: TGCAGCGCGTCCCCACAGCCGGCGAACACTGAAGCTTTCTTT. As protein: CSASPQPANTEAFF.

DNA for the CDR3: TGCGCCAGCAGCTTAAGGACAGGGCCCACTAATGAAAAACTGTTTTTT. Protein: CASSLRTGPTNEKLFF. This chain joins TRBV5-1 and TRBJ1-4, with 8 bases identical to TRBD1. The germline CDR1 and CDR2 sequences are SGHRS and YFSETQ. This CDR3 has 16 residues. V gave up 2 bases and J gave up 2 bases; unmatched junction bases: 5.

This clone was observed many times. The chain is built from TRBV10-1 and TRBJ2-1; D possibly corresponds to TRBD1 (6 bases). The CDR3 length is 14 residues. Trimming cost V 5 bases and J 3 bases, with 11 bases left between them. CDR1 and CDR2 from the germline V gene are WNHNN and SYGVQD (reference sequence). The CDR3 DNA reads as TGCGCCAGCAGTCCGTCCAGGGGCTACAATGAGCAGTTCTTC. Encoded protein: CASSPSRGYNEQFF.

This clone was detected ten times or more. This sequence joins TRBV2 and TRBJ1-6; D remains ambiguous. Deletions cut 9 bases from V and 4 bases from J, with 13 bases between. This CDR3 has 14 amino acids. CDR1 is SNHLY and CDR2 is FYNNEI in the germline V gene. The chain's CDR3 is CASRLDLYNSPLHF. Written as DNA, the CDR3 is TGTGCCAGTAGATTAGATTTATATAATTCACCCCTCCACTTT.

This clone is medium-sized (0.01 to 0.1%) by share. J is TRBJ1-1 and V is TRBV20-1; the D is unclear. The CDR3 loop spans 13 amino acids. V was shortened by 6 bases and J by 1 base, with 12 bases between the two germline ends. The V gene's germline CDR1 is DFQATT and CDR2 SNEGSKA (reference sequence). CDR3 region: CSAEGLQNTEAFF. Here the CDR3 DNA reads TGCAGTGCGGAAGGACTTCAGAACACTGAAGCTTTCTTT.